This T cell receptor (beta chain) stems from a study of identifying expanded T cells in peripheral blood (dated by TCRdb to the late 2010s). The study in broad terms: Technical replicates were generated by sequencing separate aliquots of the same genomic DNA pool, with four replicates compared pairwise. General findings and caveats noted by the study authors: The authors expected biological variance in healthy repertoires might increase further over much longer intervals such as months to years. Across all healthy donors, variance in clone template counts between approximately two-week samples was found to increase significantly with total template count. About 1.1 differentially abundant clones were flagged by the binomial model between technical replicates, whereas about 15 and 18 were flagged over around two weeks and four weeks, respectively. Both the number of clones called differentially abundant and the false-positive rate were significantly reduced by the beta-binomial model across all healthy-donor time intervals.

Points on this clone: Its target antigen remains unknown. Base qualities are not recorded, but no much larger clone differs from it by a single base.

During the collection period, no infections or other immune events were recorded for the healthy donors. Healthy-donor blood repertoires served as a training cohort to calibrate time-dependent variance in a beta-binomial model of T-cell clone differential abundance. The training cohort comprised roughly ten healthy donors, 3 female and 7 male. An age range of about 29 to 65 years, with an average of around 44 years, was recorded for the donors. Whole blood from each healthy donor was obtained from a commercial supplier and was collected at three time points approximately 15 days apart. For immunosequencing, genomic DNA was extracted from whole blood that had not been sorted. TCRbeta CDR3 regions were profiled by bias-controlled multiplex PCR amplification of genomic DNA with the immunoSEQ Assay. The original pipeline was this. The absolute abundance of each unique TCRbeta CDR3 region was quantified after sequences were collapsed and filtered. Differential abundance was tested with a binomial (Fisher-equivalent) model and with a beta-binomial model adding time-dependent variance fitted from healthy donors. Clones with fewer than 5 combined templates were excluded, and clones with Benjamini-Hochberg FDR below 0.01 were called differentially abundant. Beta-binomial variance was modeled as a function of total template count across the two samples using the form v = (b*log(k)+a)^2. TCRdb took this table from immuneACCESS and kept in-frame rearrangements with V and J called. Such tables lack part of the clones; where checked against another copy, unresolved V genes explain under half of the gap, and the rest is unexplained. D and trimming come from the DNA, and the V and J calls and clone size come from that table. Across this sample there are 75,000 to 95,000 clones, with about 87% seen only once. Jointly, the top ten make up around 7% of the sample.

Including cysteine and phenylalanine, the CDR3 has 12 amino acids. Just CDR3 DNA is preserved here, 36 bases in frame from base 1. The germline V gene gives CDR1 as SGHAT and CDR2 as FQNNGV. Deletion took 6 bases off V and 4 bases off J, with a span of 10 bases between the germline ends. The chain employs TRBV11-2 and TRBJ2-7, and perhaps TRBD2 as D gene, on 5 matching bases. Sequenced input: blood. The sequence derives from a person aged 18-70 years in good health. The CDR3 protein is CASSGLAYEQYF. Here is the DNA: TGTGCCAGCAGTGGGCTAGCTTACGAGCAGTACTTC.